Below, one TCR beta chain is given with its context. Its antigen is not known. The entry originates in a study of human T cells and chemical hapten exposure. Study-wide context: The study patch tested 0.01% DPC on the upper back and read results at 6 days.

CDR3 length: 14 residues. The V end was cut by 4 bases, the J end by 8 bases, with 18 bases between. The V gene's germline CDR1 is SGHNT and CDR2 YYREEE (reference sequence). Findings and caveats of the study: Alopecia in all donors means immunity may differ from healthy individuals. Unchanged with DPC sensitization were TCRs above 1 in 1000 frequency.

MiXCR was run by TCRdb on the RACE reads, yielding one entry per CDR3 protein. The table lists 80,000 to 95,000 distinct CDR3 sequences, 11% of them singletons. Regarding time point: patch test 2, 6 weeks after DPC sensitization. Treatment in this sample: therapeutic diphenylcyclopropenone sensitization with weekly scalp DPC. Ahead of each patch test application, blood was drawn. This specimen was whole blood, taken in connection with sensitization to the hapten diphenylcyclopropenone (DPC). The clonotype was recovered from a young man with alopecia areata. Some clones in this sample may be carry-over from other donors' samples. This chain connects TRBV5-4 to TRBJ1-2, with unresolved D. The CDR3 region is CASSQLRAVGGYTF. CDR3 coding DNA: TGTGCCAGCAGCCAACTAAGGGCCGTCGGGGGCTACACCTTC.